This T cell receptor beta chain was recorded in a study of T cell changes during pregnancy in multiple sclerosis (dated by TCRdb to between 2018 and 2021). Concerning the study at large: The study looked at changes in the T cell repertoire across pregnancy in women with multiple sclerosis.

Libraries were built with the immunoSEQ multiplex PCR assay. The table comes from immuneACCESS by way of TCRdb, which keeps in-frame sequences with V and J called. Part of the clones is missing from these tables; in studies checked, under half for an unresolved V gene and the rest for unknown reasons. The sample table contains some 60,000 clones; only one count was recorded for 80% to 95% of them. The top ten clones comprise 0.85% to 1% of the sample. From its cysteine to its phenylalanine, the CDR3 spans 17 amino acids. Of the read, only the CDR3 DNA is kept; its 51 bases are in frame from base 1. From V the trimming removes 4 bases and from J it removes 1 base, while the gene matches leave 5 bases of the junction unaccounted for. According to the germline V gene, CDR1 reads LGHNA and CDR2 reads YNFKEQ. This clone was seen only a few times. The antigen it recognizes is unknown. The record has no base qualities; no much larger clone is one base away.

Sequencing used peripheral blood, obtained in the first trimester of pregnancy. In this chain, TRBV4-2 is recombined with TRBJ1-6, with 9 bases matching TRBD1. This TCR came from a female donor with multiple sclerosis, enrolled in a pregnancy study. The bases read TGTGCCAGCAGCCCACGAGGGACAGGGTCCTATAATTCACCCCTCCACTTT. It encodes CASSPRGTGSYNSPLHF.